The TCR beta chain described here comes from a study of blood T cell repertoires in COVID-19. The study drew participants aged about 18 to 90 years from roughly 25 US areas. Which cohort a participant joined came from the clinical history participants gave. Symptom resolution, clearance, or two negative PCRs marked the recovered donors of Cohort 3. This CDR3 is 14 amino acids long. Unmatched junction bases numbered 0, after V lost 3 bases and J lost 6 bases. CDR1 MNHEY and CDR2 SMNVEV come from the germline V gene (reference sequence). Study processing details: The authors estimated nucleated cell counts from reference gene primer amplification. The assay was immunoSEQ multiplex PCR, and TCRdb's table has in-frame clones only and misses some. V and J calls and clone size are given by that table; D and trimming were obtained from the DNA. The repertoire has hundreds of thousands of clones, about nine tenths of them found once; the top ten carry around a tenth.

V and J are TRBV27 and TRBJ2-2; TRBD2 matches 11 bases. The sequence was collected from a woman between 40 and 55 years old who had recovered from COVID-19. Sequencing used PBMCs or T cells enriched from blood (not recorded which). CDR3 sequence (DNA): TGTGCCAGCAGTTTTAGCGGGGGGGCCGGGGAGCTGTTTTTT. This encodes CASSFSGGAGELFF.